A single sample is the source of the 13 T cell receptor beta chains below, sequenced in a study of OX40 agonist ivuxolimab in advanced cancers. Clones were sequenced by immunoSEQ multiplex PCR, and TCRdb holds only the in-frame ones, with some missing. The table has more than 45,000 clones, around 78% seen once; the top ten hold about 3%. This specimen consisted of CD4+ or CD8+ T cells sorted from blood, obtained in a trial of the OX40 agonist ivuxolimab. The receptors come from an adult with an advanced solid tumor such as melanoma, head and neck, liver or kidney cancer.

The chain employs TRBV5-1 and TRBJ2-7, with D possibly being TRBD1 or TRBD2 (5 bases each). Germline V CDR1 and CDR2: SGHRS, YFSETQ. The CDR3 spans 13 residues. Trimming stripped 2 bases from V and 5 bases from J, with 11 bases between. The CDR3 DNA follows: TGCGCCAGCAGCTTCCCCGGGGCCGACGAGCAGTACTTC. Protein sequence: CASSFPGADEQYF.

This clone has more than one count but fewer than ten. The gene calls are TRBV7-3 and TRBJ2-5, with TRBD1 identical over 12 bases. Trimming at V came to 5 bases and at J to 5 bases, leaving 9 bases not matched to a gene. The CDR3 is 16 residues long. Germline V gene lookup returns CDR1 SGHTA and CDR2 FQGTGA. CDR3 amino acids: CASSLGTGGNLETQYF. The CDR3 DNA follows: TGTGCCAGCAGCCTTGGGACAGGGGGCAACTTGGAGACCCAGTACTTC.

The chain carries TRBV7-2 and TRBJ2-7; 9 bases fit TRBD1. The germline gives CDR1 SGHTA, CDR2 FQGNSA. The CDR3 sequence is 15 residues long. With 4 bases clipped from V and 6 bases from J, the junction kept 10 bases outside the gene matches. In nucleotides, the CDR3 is TGTGCCAGCAGCTCCCAACCGGGACAGGGCCGCGAGCAGTACTTC. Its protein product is CASSSQPGQGREQYF.

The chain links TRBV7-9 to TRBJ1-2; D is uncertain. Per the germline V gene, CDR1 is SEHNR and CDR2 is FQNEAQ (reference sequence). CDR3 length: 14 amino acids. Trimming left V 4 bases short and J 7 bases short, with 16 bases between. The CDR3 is CASSSIVAGSGYTF. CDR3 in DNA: TGTGCCAGCAGCTCCATAGTGGCGGGGTCTGGCTACACCTTC.

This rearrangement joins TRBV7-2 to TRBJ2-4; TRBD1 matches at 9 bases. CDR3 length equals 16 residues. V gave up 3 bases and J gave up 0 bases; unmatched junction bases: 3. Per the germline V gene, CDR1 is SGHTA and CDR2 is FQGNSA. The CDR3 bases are TGTGCCAGCAGCTTGGGACAGGGTTTAGCCAAAAACATTCAGTACTTC. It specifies CASSLGQGLAKNIQYF.

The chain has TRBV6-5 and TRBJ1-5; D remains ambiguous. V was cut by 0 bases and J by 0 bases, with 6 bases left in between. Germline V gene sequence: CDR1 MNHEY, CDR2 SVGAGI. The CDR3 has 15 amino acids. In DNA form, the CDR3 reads TGTGCCAGCAGTTACTCGAAAGGTAGCAATCAGCCCCAGCATTTT. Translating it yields CASSYSKGSNQPQHF.

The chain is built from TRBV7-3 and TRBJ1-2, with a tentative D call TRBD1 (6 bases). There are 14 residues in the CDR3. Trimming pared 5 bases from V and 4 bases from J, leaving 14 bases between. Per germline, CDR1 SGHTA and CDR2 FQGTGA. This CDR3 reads CASSDHYRAYGYTF. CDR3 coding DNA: TGTGCCAGCAGCGACCATTACAGGGCCTATGGCTACACCTTC.

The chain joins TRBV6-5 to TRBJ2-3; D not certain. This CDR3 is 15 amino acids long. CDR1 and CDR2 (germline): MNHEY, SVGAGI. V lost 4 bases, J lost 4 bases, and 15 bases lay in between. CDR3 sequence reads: CASSFSGVDSDTQYF. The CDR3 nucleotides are TGTGCCAGCAGTTTTTCTGGGGTTGACTCAGATACGCAGTATTTT.

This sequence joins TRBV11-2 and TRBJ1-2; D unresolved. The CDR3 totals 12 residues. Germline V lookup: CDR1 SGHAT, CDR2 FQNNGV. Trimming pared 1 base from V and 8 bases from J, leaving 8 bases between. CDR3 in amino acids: CASSLAPGGYTF. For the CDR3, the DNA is TGTGCCAGCAGCTTAGCCCCGGGCGGCTACACCTTC.

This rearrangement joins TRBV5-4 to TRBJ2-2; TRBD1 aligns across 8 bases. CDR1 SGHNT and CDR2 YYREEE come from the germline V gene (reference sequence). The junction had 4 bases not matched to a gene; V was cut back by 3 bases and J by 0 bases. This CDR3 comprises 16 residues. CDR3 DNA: TGTGCCAGCAGCTCAGACAGGGGAGCGAACACCGGGGAGCTGTTTTTT. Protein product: CASSSDRGANTGELFF.

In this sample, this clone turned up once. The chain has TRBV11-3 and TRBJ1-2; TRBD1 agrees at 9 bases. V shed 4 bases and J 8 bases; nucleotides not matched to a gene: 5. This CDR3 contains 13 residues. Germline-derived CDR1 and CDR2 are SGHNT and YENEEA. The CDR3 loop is CASSSNRGQGYTF. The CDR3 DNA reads TGTGCCAGCAGCTCCAACAGGGGGCAGGGCTACACCTTC. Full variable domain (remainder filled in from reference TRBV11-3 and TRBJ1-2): EAGVVQSPRYKIIEKKQPVAFWCNPISGHNTLYWYLQNLGQGPELLIRYENEEAVDDSQLPKDRFSAERLKGVDSTLKIQPAELGDSAVYLCASSSNRGQGYTFGSGTRLTVV.

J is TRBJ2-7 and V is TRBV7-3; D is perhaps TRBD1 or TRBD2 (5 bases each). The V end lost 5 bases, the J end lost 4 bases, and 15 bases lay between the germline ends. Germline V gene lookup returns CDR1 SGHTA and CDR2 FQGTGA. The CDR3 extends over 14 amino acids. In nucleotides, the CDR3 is TGTGCCAGCAGCCCGGGGCCCGACAGATACGAGCAGTACTTC. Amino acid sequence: CASSPGPDRYEQYF.

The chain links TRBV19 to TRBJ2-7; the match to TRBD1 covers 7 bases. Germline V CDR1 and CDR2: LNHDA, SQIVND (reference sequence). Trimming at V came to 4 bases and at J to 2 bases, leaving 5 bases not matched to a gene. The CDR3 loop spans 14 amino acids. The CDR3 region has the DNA TGTGCCAGTAGTACACAGGGGACCACCTACGAGCAGTACTTC. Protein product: CASSTQGTTYEQYF.